These T cell receptor beta chains were read from a single sample in a study of T cells in Graves' hyperthyroidism and ophthalmopathy. TCRdb reanalysed the multiplex PCR reads using MiXCR and keeps one entry per CDR3 protein. Of roughly 280,000 distinct CDR3 sequences in the sample, about 17% were seen once. The material sequenced was blood. The receptors originated from a woman aged 55-75 years with Graves' ophthalmopathy. The CDR3 runs from the conserved cysteine through the conserved F or W. Fields, in order: D gene, V gene, J gene, clone size, CDR3 DNA, CDR3 protein. A D gene is named only where the DNA matches it firmly. Only part of the rows carry a size: once, few, many, or a class if the clone is expanded.

d_gene: TRBD1
v_gene: TRBV10-2
j_gene: TRBJ2-3
abundance: many
CDR3nt: TGCGCCAGCAGACCTGGACAGGGGGCTACAGATACGCAGTATTTT
CDR3aa: CASRPGQGATDTQYF

d_gene: .
v_gene: TRBV7-9
j_gene: TRBJ2-5
abundance: many
CDR3nt: TGTGCCAGCAGCTTAGTAGGCAGCCAAGAGACCCAGTACTTC
CDR3aa: CASSLVGSQETQYF

d_gene: .
v_gene: TRBV5-8
j_gene: TRBJ1-1
abundance: many
CDR3nt: TGTGCCAGCAGCCTAGCAAGTATGAACACTGAAGCTTTCTTT
CDR3aa: CASSLASMNTEAFF

d_gene: .
v_gene: TRBV29-1
j_gene: TRBJ1-5
abundance: few
CDR3nt: TGCAGCGCCTCCCAGGGAAGTAATCAGCCCCAGCATTTT
CDR3aa: CSASQGSNQPQHF

d_gene: TRBD1
v_gene: TRBV20-1
j_gene: TRBJ1-6
abundance: .
CDR3nt: TGCAGTGCTAGATACGGGACAGGGGAATCACCCCTCCACTTT
CDR3aa: CSARYGTGESPLHF

d_gene: .
v_gene: TRBV7-9
j_gene: TRBJ1-1
abundance: many
CDR3nt: TGTGCCAGCAGCCTTGCAGGGGTGGGGAACACTGAAGCTTTCTTT
CDR3aa: CASSLAGVGNTEAFF

d_gene: .
v_gene: TRBV11-2
j_gene: TRBJ2-7
abundance: many
CDR3nt: TGTGCCAGCAGCTTAGGGGGAGCTGGGGCCTACGAGCAGTACTTC
CDR3aa: CASSLGGAGAYEQYF

d_gene: .
v_gene: TRBV7-2
j_gene: TRBJ2-7
abundance: many
CDR3nt: TGTGCCAGCAGCTTGGCTACTGACTACTACGAGCAGTACTTC
CDR3aa: CASSLATDYYEQYF

d_gene: .
v_gene: TRBV12-3/TRBV12-4
j_gene: TRBJ1-2
abundance: .
CDR3nt: TGTGCCAGCACCTACGGGGGGCTTTCCGACTATGGCTACACCTTC
CDR3aa: CASTYGGLSDYGYTF

d_gene: TRBD1
v_gene: TRBV3-1
j_gene: TRBJ1-2
abundance: many
CDR3nt: TGTGCCAGCAGCCAAGGCTCACAGGGGGTTGGCTACACCTTC
CDR3aa: CASSQGSQGVGYTF

d_gene: .
v_gene: TRBV6-5
j_gene: TRBJ1-5
abundance: few
CDR3nt: TGTGCCAGCAGTTACTCGGCTCGTAGCAATCAGCCCCAGCATTTT
CDR3aa: CASSYSARSNQPQHF

d_gene: .
v_gene: TRBV6-1
j_gene: TRBJ2-7
abundance: many
CDR3nt: TGTGCCAGCACCTTGTCCGGGACGCTGAGCTACGAGCAGTACTTC
CDR3aa: CASTLSGTLSYEQYF

d_gene: .
v_gene: TRBV6-1
j_gene: TRBJ1-5
abundance: many
CDR3nt: TGTGCCAGCAGTACGACGTACTTTAGCAATCAGCCCCAGCATTTT
CDR3aa: CASSTTYFSNQPQHF

d_gene: .
v_gene: TRBV15
j_gene: TRBJ2-7
abundance: .
CDR3nt: TGTGCCACCAGCAGGGACCGACAGGTCTCCGAGCAGTACTTC
CDR3aa: CATSRDRQVSEQYF

d_gene: TRBD1
v_gene: TRBV7-3
j_gene: TRBJ1-1
abundance: many
CDR3nt: TGTGCCAGCAGCTTAATGGGACAGGACACTGAAGCTTTCTTT
CDR3aa: CASSLMGQDTEAFF

d_gene: TRBD1
v_gene: TRBV24-1
j_gene: TRBJ2-7
abundance: many
CDR3nt: TGTGCCACCAGTGATTCTGGACAGGGGGCAAAGGAGCAGTACTTC
CDR3aa: CATSDSGQGAKEQYF

d_gene: .
v_gene: TRBV10-3
j_gene: TRBJ2-2
abundance: few
CDR3nt: TGTGCCATCAGTGTCACAAGCACCGGGGAGCTGTTTTTT
CDR3aa: CAISVTSTGELFF

d_gene: .
v_gene: TRBV6-5
j_gene: TRBJ2-2
abundance: .
CDR3nt: TGTGCCAGCAGTTACTCGATTCTCCTGGAGGAGCTGTTTTTT
CDR3aa: CASSYSILLEELFF

d_gene: .
v_gene: TRBV6-1
j_gene: TRBJ2-3
abundance: few
CDR3nt: TGTGCCAGCAGTCTCTTTAAGCGCACAGATACGCAGTATTTT
CDR3aa: CASSLFKRTDTQYF